This T cell receptor beta chain was profiled in a study of cytomegalovirus exposure and HLA in healthy donors (dated by TCRdb to 2016 to 2017). Regarding the complete study: According to an earlier analysis of around 600 of the donors, about 180 million T cells yielded over 90 million unique TCR beta sequences and approximately 300 Gb of sequence data. Among about 360 genotyped donors of the cohort, an average of around 240,000 unique TCR beta nucleotide sequences were sequenced per donor, roughly 20% of them non-productive. To study patterns of TCR occurrence, a later analysis re-analyzed previously published TCR beta repertoires from around 700 donors and added high-resolution HLA genotyping. A separate validation cohort of roughly 120 different subjects was used in addition to the roughly 670-subject first cohort. All discovery cohort repertoires had been generated on a single sequencing platform. Typing coverage differed by locus: A, B, C, DRB1 and DQB1 were typed in about 620-640 donors, DQA1 in roughly 510, DPA1 in some 610, and DPB1 in 400 to 480. To predict cytomegalovirus infection status, the study combined high-throughput TCR immunosequencing, statistical association of individual TCRs with disease status, and machine learning. A handful of DR-DQ haplotypes were handled as single units for association and clustering because linkage in the cohort was strong. The study aimed to test whether signatures of past pathogen exposure could be identified by cataloging public T cell receptors. An early release covering 550 to 700 HLA-typed donors comprised about 300 gigabases of sequencing data and tens of millions of unique TCR sequences. The study used immunosequencing to profile the T cell repertoires of approximately 650 subjects and linked those repertoires to cytomegalovirus serostatus. Donor age, sex, ethnicity and CMV serostatus were compiled alongside the repertoire data. An earlier analysis of 587 of the donors applied high-throughput TCR beta sequencing to assess whether each TCR beta V gene segment acted as functional or pseudogenic. In a later genetic analysis, genome-wide SNP genotypes for about 55% of the roughly 700 donors were used, and that subset was treated as a discovery cohort. Of the 300 to 500 genotyped donors, roughly 76% were placed in the genetic ancestry cluster associated with self-reported Caucasian donors. Both class I and class II loci were covered by HLA typing, at four-digit resolution. In the later analysis, no new phenotypic data were used to find candidate immune exposures; instead, reliance was placed on TCR beta sequences and their occurrence across donors. Points the paper makes about the study in general: In a later analysis, around 15,000 TCR beta sequences were associated with specific HLA alleles at a false discovery rate of 0.05. Because HLA typing was unavailable for some donors at each locus, only the typed subset was used in association tests. In the study, 150 to 200 TCR beta chains were listed as associated with cytomegalovirus. Strong co-occurrence of HLA alleles, especially DR and DQ, made assigning TCR associations to individual alleles difficult. Some IMGT-functional V segments, including TRBV6-2 and TRBV6-3, could not be told apart with the 87-base-pair reads, so those segments were excluded. In an earlier analysis of approximately 590 of the donors, most TCR beta V segments were observed in productive rearrangements about 90% or about 30% of the time, broadly matching IMGT annotations. Because counts were too low, fewer than 20 rarely observed V segments, including chromosome 9 orphons, were excluded from the earlier analysis of 587 of the donors. A further reported finding was that TCR beta sequences accurately predicted the HLA-A and HLA-B alleles for most subjects in the first cohort. Compared with equally common non-associated chains, HLA-associated TCR beta chains in a later analysis were more clonally expanded and had lower generation probabilities. The cohort was sequenced for TCR beta chains only, and without alpha or paired-chain data the features that could be detected were limited. The sequencing pipeline was judged likely to have produced a cluster of highly shared sequence variants as a technical artifact. According to a later analysis, parvovirus B19, influenza, CMV and Epstein-Barr virus appeared linked to several top co-occurrence clusters. V-gene and J-gene trimming of TCR beta chains was associated with a missense DCLRE1C variant in a later genetic analysis, and the association was replicated in an independent cohort. Most CMV-associated TCR beta chains appeared to be HLA-restricted in a later analysis, and the HLA associations seemed to be driven largely by CMV exposure. In a later analysis, the rate of TCR association differed among HLA loci, with DRB1 alleles having the most associated TCRs and HLA-C alleles having the fewest. According to the authors, the approach could potentially be generalized to other disease states and immunological phenotypes. In a later genetic analysis, fewer N-insertions in productive TCRs were reported among donors in an Asian-associated ancestry cluster than the roughly 670-donor mean. The classifier was reported to diagnose cytomegalovirus status with high specificity and sensitivity in both the original cohort and the validation cohort. A few of the identified cytomegalovirus-associated TCR beta chains were confirmed in vitro to be specific for cytomegalovirus antigens. Correlated functional status among segregating V segments might reflect linkage disequilibrium, but an unknown experimental factor could not be ruled out. Presence/absence analyses assumed roughly uniform sequencing depth across donors, an assumption that may not hold. Most TCR sequences were seen in very few donors, while some public TCRs were found in many individuals. CMV serostatus was the only immune exposure information available for the cohort.

The germline V gene yields SGHTA for CDR1 and FQGTGA for CDR2. Counted from cysteine to phenylalanine, this CDR3 has 17 amino acids. Only the CDR3 DNA stays, 51 bases, in frame from base 1. Trimming costs V 3 bases and J 0 bases, and their ends lie 15 bases apart. The library was obtained by the immunoSEQ multiplex PCR assay. For the multiplex PCR, a mixture combining 60 forward primers for TCR Vbeta segments and 13 reverse primers for TCR Jbeta segments was used. The CDR3 region of rearranged TCR beta genes was amplified from genomic DNA by a multiplex PCR assay. On the Illumina HiSeq System, the amplified TCR beta libraries were sequenced as 87-base-pair reads. In the source study's methods: A later analysis tallied around 82 million unique TCR beta chains across the 700 or so repertoires, and around 9.9 million of those chains were shared by two or more donors. Raw reads were error-corrected and collapsed into unique sequences with a nearest-neighbor algorithm that merged closely related sequences to remove PCR and sequencing errors. Alignment of CDR3 sequences to IMGT reference sequences was used to assign V, D and J gene segments. Each retained sequence needed at least a six-nucleotide match to both a V gene segment and a J gene segment. A rearrangement counted as productive if the CDR3 had no stop codons and remained in frame with V and J, and every other rearrangement counted as non-productive. Following IMGT convention, CDR3 was defined as the stretch from the second conserved V-encoded cysteine up to the conserved J-encoded phenylalanine. The earlier analysis of about 640 of the donors excluded any sequence lacking an unambiguous match to a single V gene segment. An earlier analysis of 587 of the donors classified V segments as functional when productive rearrangements were above 56.7% and as segregating when the standard deviation between donors was above 5%. To diagnose cytomegalovirus status from the catalog of TCR beta chain sequences, a statistical classification framework was built. In a later analysis, V and J genes were assigned by comparing TCR nucleotide sequences against IMGT/GENE-DB human TR gene sequences. The TCRdist pipeline was used in a later analysis to assign CDR3 sequences and most-parsimonious VDJ recombination scenarios. In a later analysis, every TCR beta chain was defined by the combination of its CDR3 amino acid sequence and its V-gene family, and reads without a unique V-gene family were dropped. In a later analysis, 550 to 650 highly shared, low-generation-probability nucleotide sequences were removed to address suspected cross-contamination and a sequencing artifact. In a later analysis, a clonal expansion index for each public chain was calculated from normalized within-repertoire ranks of inferred template counts. Generation probabilities in a later analysis came from a VDJ recombination model fitted to out-of-frame rearrangements, and those results were checked against IGoR. In a later analysis, hypergeometric tests were used to score TCR-TCR, TCR-HLA and TCR-CMV co-occurrence, with a repertoire-size bias correction applied to TCR pairs. In a later analysis, false discovery rates were estimated by permuting HLA or CMV assignments 20 times. In a later analysis, co-occurring TCRs were grouped with DBSCAN, and TCRdist sequence similarity was added when clustering was performed within HLA-allele-positive subsets. Co-occurrence clustering excluded repertoires with fewer than 30,000 or more than 120,000 public chains, plus five with anomalous nucleotide sharing. As stored in TCRdb, this immuneACCESS dataset retains in-frame rearrangements with V and J assigned. A fraction of the clones does not appear; measured against another copy, unresolved V genes explain less than half of the discrepancy, and the remainder lacks a known reason. The V and J calls and clone size were taken over from that table, and D and trimming were inferred from the DNA. The sample table shows about 190,000 clones, and 75% to 85% are seen once. The ten largest clones take up 1.6% of the sample.

Remarks on this clone: Its antigen is not yet known. No base-level quality is on record; no much larger clone is a single base apart.

The cohort was made up of 666 healthy bone marrow donors. All cohort members were sampled while nominally healthy, although unrecorded immune exposures were likely present. The donor was CMV seronegative and belonged to the group of 352 seronegative cohort members. A peripheral blood sample was provided by each donor, and peripheral blood mononuclear cells were used for TCR beta sequencing. Genomic DNA was extracted from the blood cell samples with the Qiagen DNeasy Blood Extraction Kit. The source material was PBMCs. Recombination connected TRBV7-3 to TRBJ1-3; a tentative D call is TRBD1 (5 bases match). The TCR comes from a woman aged 50 to 65 in good health and CMV-seronegative. The CDR3: CASSLQTRQSSGNTIYF. Read as DNA, the sequence is TGTGCCAGCAGCTTGCAAACCCGACAGAGCTCTGGAAACACCATATATTTT.